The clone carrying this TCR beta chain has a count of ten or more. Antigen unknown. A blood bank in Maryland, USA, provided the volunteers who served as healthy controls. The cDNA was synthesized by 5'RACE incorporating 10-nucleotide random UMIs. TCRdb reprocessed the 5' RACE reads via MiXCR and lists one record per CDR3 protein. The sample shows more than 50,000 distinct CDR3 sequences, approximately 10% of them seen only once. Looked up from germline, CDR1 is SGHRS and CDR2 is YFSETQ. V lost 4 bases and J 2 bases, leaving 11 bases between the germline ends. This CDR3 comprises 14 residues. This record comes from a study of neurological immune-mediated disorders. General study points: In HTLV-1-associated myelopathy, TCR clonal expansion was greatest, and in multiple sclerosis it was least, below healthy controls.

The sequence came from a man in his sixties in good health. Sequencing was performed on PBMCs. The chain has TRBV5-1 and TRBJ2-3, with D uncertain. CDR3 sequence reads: CASSLRTDTDTQYF. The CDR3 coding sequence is TGCGCCAGCAGCCTTAGGACCGACACAGATACGCAGTATTTT.